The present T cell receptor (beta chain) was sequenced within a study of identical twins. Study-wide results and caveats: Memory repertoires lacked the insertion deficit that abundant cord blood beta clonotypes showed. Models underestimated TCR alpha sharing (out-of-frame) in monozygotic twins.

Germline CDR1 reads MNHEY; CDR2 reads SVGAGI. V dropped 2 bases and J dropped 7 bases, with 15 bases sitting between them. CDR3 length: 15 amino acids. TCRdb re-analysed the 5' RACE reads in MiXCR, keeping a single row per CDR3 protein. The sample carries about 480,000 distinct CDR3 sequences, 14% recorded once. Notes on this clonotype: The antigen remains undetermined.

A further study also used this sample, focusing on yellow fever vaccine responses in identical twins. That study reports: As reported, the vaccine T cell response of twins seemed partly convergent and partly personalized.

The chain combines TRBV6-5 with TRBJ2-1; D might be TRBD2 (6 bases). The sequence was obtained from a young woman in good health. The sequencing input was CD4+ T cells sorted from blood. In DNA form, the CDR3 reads TGTGCCAGCAGTTACGGGACTCGAAGCCTAAATGAGCAGTTCTTC. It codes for CASSYGTRSLNEQFF.